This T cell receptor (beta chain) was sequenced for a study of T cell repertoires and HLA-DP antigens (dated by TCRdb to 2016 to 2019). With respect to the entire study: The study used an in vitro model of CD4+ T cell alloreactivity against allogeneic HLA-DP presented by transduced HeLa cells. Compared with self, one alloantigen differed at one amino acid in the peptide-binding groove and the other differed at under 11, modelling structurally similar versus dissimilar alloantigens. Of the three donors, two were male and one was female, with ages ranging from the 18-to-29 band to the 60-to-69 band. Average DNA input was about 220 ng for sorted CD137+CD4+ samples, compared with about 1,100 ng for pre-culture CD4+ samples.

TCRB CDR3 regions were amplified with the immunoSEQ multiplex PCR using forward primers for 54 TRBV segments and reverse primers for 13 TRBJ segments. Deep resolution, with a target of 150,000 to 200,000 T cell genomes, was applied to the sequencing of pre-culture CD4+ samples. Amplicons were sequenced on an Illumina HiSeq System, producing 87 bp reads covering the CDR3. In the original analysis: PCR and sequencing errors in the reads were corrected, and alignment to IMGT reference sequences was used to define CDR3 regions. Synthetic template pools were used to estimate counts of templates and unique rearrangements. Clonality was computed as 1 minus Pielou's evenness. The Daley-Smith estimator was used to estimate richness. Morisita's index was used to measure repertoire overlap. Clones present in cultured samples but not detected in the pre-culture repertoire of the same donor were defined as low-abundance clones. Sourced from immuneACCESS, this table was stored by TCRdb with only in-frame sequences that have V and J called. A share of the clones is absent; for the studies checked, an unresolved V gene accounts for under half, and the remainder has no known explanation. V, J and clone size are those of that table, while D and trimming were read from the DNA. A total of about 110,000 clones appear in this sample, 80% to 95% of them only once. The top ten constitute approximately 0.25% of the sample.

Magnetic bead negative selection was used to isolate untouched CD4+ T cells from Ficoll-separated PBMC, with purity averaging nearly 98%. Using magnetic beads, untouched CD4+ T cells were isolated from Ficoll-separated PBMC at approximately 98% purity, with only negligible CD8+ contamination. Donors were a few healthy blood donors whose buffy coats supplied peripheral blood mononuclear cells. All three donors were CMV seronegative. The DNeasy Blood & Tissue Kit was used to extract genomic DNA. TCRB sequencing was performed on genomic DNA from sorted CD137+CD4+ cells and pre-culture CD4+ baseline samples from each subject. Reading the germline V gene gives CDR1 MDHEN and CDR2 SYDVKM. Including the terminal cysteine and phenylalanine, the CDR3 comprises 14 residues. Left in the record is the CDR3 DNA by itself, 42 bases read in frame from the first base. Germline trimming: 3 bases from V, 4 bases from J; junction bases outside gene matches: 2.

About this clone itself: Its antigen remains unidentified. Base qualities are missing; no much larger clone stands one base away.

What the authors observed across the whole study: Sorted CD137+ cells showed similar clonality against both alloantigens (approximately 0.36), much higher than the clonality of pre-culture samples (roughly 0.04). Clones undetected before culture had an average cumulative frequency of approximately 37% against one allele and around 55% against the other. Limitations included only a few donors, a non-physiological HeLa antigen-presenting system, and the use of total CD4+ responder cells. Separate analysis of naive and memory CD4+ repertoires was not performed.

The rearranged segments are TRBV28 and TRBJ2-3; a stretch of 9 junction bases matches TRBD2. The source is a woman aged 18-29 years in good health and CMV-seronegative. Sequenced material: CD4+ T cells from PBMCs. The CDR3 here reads CASSFAGGADTQYF. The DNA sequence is TGTGCCAGCAGTTTTGCGGGAGGGGCAGATACGCAGTATTTT.